This T cell receptor beta chain was identified during a study of blood T cell repertoires in COVID-19. As for the study in general: The analysed material was cDNA or gDNA that came from T cells, B-cell-depleted T cells, or PBMCs.

Measured with immunoSEQ multiplex PCR; TCRdb has only the in-frame clones, and not every one. The table has 130,000 to 150,000 clones, about 90% seen once. CDR1 and CDR2 from the germline V gene are SEHNR and FQNEAQ (reference sequence). The CDR3 is 15 residues long. Trimming took 1 base from V and 5 from J; bases not matched to a gene: 6. This clonotype was sampled from a middle-aged man who had recovered from COVID-19. This chain links TRBV7-9 with TRBJ1-1; 8 positions match TRBD1. Source material: peripheral blood. This CDR3 is CASSLVQGAWTEAFF. The CDR3 nucleotides read TGTGCCAGCAGCTTAGTTCAGGGGGCTTGGACTGAAGCTTTCTTT.